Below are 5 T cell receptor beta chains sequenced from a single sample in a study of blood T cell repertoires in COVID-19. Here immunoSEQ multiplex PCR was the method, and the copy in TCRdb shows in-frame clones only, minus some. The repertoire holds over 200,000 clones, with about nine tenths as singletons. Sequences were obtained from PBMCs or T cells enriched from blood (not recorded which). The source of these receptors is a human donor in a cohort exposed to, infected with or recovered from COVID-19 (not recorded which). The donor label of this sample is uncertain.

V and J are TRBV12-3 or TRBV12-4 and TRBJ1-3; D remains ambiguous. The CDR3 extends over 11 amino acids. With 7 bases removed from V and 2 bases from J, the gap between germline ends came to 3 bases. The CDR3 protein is CASTAGNTIYF. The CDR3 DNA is TGTGCCAGCACGGCTGGAAACACCATATATTTT.

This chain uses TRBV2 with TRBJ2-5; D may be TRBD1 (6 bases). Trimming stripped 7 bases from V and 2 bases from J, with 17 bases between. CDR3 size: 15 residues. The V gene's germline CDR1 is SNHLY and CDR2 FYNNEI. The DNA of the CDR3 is TGTGCCAGCACTAGAGGACAGATTTTGCAAGAGACCCAGTACTTC. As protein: CASTRGQILQETQYF.

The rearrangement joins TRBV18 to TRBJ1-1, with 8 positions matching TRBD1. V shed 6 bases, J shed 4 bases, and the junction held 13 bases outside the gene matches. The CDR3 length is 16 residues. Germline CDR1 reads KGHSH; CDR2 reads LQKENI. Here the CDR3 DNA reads TGTGCCAGCTCCCGTCGGACAGGGAGGGGGAGCACTGAAGCTTTCTTT. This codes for CASSRRTGRGSTEAFF.

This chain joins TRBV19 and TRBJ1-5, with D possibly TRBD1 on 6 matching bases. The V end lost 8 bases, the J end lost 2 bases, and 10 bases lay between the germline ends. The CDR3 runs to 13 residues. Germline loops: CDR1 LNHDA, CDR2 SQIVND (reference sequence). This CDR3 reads CASGGIGNQPQHF. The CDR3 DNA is TGTGCCAGTGGGGGCATCGGCAATCAGCCCCAGCATTTT.

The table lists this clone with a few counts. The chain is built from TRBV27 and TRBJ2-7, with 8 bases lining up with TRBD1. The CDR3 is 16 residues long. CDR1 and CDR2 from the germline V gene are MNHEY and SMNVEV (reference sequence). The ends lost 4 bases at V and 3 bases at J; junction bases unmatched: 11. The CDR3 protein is CASSSPLGRGHYEQYF. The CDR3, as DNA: TGTGCCAGCAGTTCCCCCCTGGGCAGGGGGCACTACGAGCAGTACTTC.